Sequencing of this T cell receptor (beta chain) was carried out in a study of spatial heterogeneity in lung cancer. The ends were cut back, 0 bases at V and 7 bases at J, with 9 bases in the middle. The germline CDR1 and CDR2 sequences are SNHLY and FYNNEI. The CDR3 runs to 13 residues. TCRdb itself ran the 5' RACE reads through MiXCR, one entry per CDR3 protein. The data show over 35,000 distinct CDR3 sequences, roughly a tenth seen once. This clonotype was found many times. Time point: blood at routine non-recurrence follow-up after resection. V and J are TRBV2 and TRBJ1-1; no reliable D call. The sample here was PBMCs, taken at follow-up. The origin of this receptor is a female donor with early-stage non-small cell lung cancer. CDR3: CASSEAARSEAFF. For the CDR3, the DNA is TGTGCCAGCAGTGAAGCAGCGAGGAGTGAAGCTTTCTTT. The full variable domain, in which reference TRBV2 and TRBJ1-1 provide the parts outside the CDR3, is EPEVTQTPSHQVTQMGQEVILRCVPISNHLYFYWYRQILGQKVEFLVSFYNNEISEKSEIFDDQFSVERPDGSNFTLKIRSTKLEDSAMYFCASSEAARSEAFFGQGTRLTVV.